Listed here are 11 T cell receptor beta chains from one sample, sequenced in a study of blood T cell repertoires in COVID-19. The protocol was immunoSEQ multiplex PCR, while the TCRdb copy is restricted to in-frame clones and leaves out a portion. The table shows 130,000 to 150,000 clones, with under 90% occurring only once. The sequenced sample consisted of peripheral blood. The receptors shown here come from a human donor in a cohort sampled during active COVID-19.

V gene TRBV11-2 combines with J gene TRBJ2-3; no clear D gene. The V gene's germline CDR1 is SGHAT and CDR2 FQNNGV. The CDR3 extends over 12 amino acids. V lost 5 bases to trimming and J lost 2 bases, with 5 bases between them. The CDR3 DNA follows: TGTGCCAGCAGCCGGTACACAGATACGCAGTATTTT. Translated: CASSRYTDTQYF.

The J gene is TRBJ2-5, the V gene TRBV29-1, with TRBD2 matching 8 bases. This CDR3 is 13 amino acids long. V lost 6 bases to trimming and J lost 3 bases; unmatched junction nucleotides: 6. Germline loops: CDR1 SQVTM, CDR2 ANQGSEA. The CDR3, as DNA: TGCAGCGTAGGGACTAGTTTAAAAGAGACCCAGTACTTC. Translating gives CSVGTSLKETQYF.

The chain recombines TRBV14 with TRBJ1-4; D gene uncertain. From germline, CDR1 is SGHDN and CDR2 FVKESK. The CDR3 has 17 amino acids. With 1 base removed from V and 3 bases from J, the gap between germline ends came to 15 bases. The CDR3 reads CASSQGLGWGANEKLFF. The CDR3 bases are TGTGCCAGCAGCCAAGGTCTCGGATGGGGAGCTAATGAAAAACTGTTTTTT.

Only a few counts were recorded for this clone. The J gene is TRBJ1-5, the V gene TRBV29-1; a possible D gene is TRBD1 (5 bases). CDR1 SQVTM and CDR2 ANQGSEA come from the germline V gene. The V end lost 6 bases, the J end lost 6 bases, and 15 bases lay between the germline ends. This CDR3 contains 13 residues. The CDR3 nucleotides read TGCAGCGTGACCGGGGGGGGTGGTCAGCCCCAGCATTTT. Its protein product is CSVTGGGGQPQHF.

Remarks on this clone: Additional DNA sequences in this sample encode the identical CDR3. The chain has TRBV7-2 and TRBJ2-1; possible D gene TRBD1, 5 bases. This CDR3 contains 15 residues. The V gene lost 3 bases and the J gene lost 3 bases, with 12 bases spanning the gap. CDR1 is SGHTA and CDR2 is FQGNSA in the germline V gene. For the CDR3, the DNA is TGTGCCAGCAGCTTTGGAAGGGGAAGCTACAATGAGCAGTTCTTC. It codes for CASSFGRGSYNEQFF.

The chain has TRBV9 and TRBJ2-2, with TRBD1 as a possible D gene (5 bases). The germline V gene encodes CDR1 SGDLS and CDR2 YYNGEE. This CDR3 region has 16 residues. V lost 0 bases, J lost 5 bases, and 14 bases lay in between. CDR3 sequence: CASSVGKGQVTGELFF. DNA for the CDR3: TGTGCCAGCAGCGTAGGGAAGGGGCAAGTAACCGGGGAGCTGTTTTTT.

Written as DNA, the CDR3 is TGTGCCAGCAGTCTCGGGCAGGGTGGCCAGCCCCAGCATTTT. This sequence encodes CASSLGQGGQPQHF. The chain employs TRBV28 and TRBJ1-5, with D possibly TRBD1 on 5 matching bases. CDR3 length: 14 amino acids. V was shortened by 5 bases and J by 7 bases, with 15 bases between the two germline ends. Germline loops: CDR1 MDHEN, CDR2 SYDVKM.

This clone appeared a few times. V gene TRBV14 combines with J gene TRBJ1-1; a weak D match, TRBD1 (5 bases). Germline V gene lookup returns CDR1 SGHDN and CDR2 FVKESK. The CDR3 extends over 15 amino acids. Trimming shortened V by 6 bases and J by 1 base, and 15 bases separated the two germline ends. CDR3 DNA sequence: TGTGCCAGCAGTCACACTCGGAGGGGGAACACTGAAGCTTTCTTT. It is translated as CASSHTRRGNTEAFF. The variable domain in full, with the rest retrieved from reference TRBV14 and TRBJ1-1, is EAGVTQFPSHSVIEKGQTVTLRCDPISGHDNLYWYRRVMGKEIKFLLHFVKESKQDESGMPNNRFLAERTGGTYSTLKVQPAELEDSGVYFCASSHTRRGNTEAFFGQGTRLTVV.

The chain joins TRBV12-3 or TRBV12-4 to TRBJ2-1, with D maybe TRBD2 (6 bases). There are 13 residues in the CDR3. V shed 8 bases and J shed 3 bases, with 11 bases lying between them. The CDR3 nucleotides read TGTGCCAGCTCTGTCGGGGGCTACAATGAGCAGTTCTTC. Residues: CASSVGGYNEQFF.

V gene TRBV7-7 combines with J gene TRBJ2-3, with D possibly TRBD1 on 5 matching bases. V dropped 4 bases and J dropped 3 bases, with 8 bases sitting between them. The CDR3 contains 13 residues. Germline loops: CDR1 SSHAT, CDR2 FNYEAQ (reference sequence). The CDR3 reads CASSSQGTDTQYF. The CDR3 coding sequence is TGTGCCAGCAGCTCTCAGGGTACAGATACGCAGTATTTT.

The V and J genes are TRBV6-1 and TRBJ2-3, with 10 nucleotides matching TRBD2. In germline, CDR1 is MNHNS, CDR2 SASEGT. This CDR3 spans 16 amino acids. Trimming cost V 4 bases and J 2 bases; bases outside gene matches: 6. The CDR3 spells CASSAGTSDFTDTQYF. CDR3 DNA: TGTGCCAGCAGTGCCGGGACTAGCGACTTCACAGATACGCAGTATTTT.